This T cell receptor beta chain comes out of a study of T cells after somatic rescue of genetic block. The assay was immunoSEQ multiplex PCR, and TCRdb's table has in-frame clones only and misses some. The sample records 50,000 to 60,000 clones, roughly 96% being singletons. Looked up from germline, CDR1 is PRHDT and CDR2 is FYEKMQ (reference sequence). The CDR3 contains 11 residues. V was clipped by 4 bases and J by 2 bases, with 1 base between them. The rearrangement joins TRBV13 to TRBJ2-3, with no clear D. The sample taken for sequencing was peripheral blood mononuclear cells (PBMCs). The TCR sequence derives from a child under two years old. The CDR3 DNA sequence: TGTGCCAGCAGCTACACAGATACGCAGTATTTT. This gives the protein CASSYTDTQYF.